A single sample gave rise to the 18 T cell receptor beta chains below, sequenced in a study of blood T cell repertoires in COVID-19. Produced via immunoSEQ multiplex PCR; TCRdb's table is partial and in-frame only. The repertoire holds 200,000 to 250,000 clones, with 75% to 90% as singletons. The sample comprised PBMCs or T cells enriched from blood (not recorded which). The receptors come from a middle-aged woman with acute COVID-19.

The V call is TRBV29-1, the J call TRBJ1-5; tentative D call: TRBD1 (5 bases). Germline values: CDR1 SQVTM, CDR2 ANQGSEA. V lost 7 bases to trimming and J lost 9 bases, with 16 bases between them. The CDR3 is made up of 12 amino acids. The CDR3 DNA sequence: TGCAGCGCCACGGGGGACGTGGGGCCCCAGCATTTT. Its protein is CSATGDVGPQHF. Together with reference TRBV29-1 and TRBJ1-5, the CDR3 gives the full variable domain: SAVISQKPSRDICQRGTSLTIQCQVDSQVTMMFWYRQQPGQSLTLIATANQGSEATYESGFVIDKFPISRPNLTFSTLTVSNMSPEDSSIYLCSATGDVGPQHFGDGTRLSIL.

The V gene is TRBV15, the J gene TRBJ2-1, with D perhaps matching TRBD1 (6 bases). V was clipped by 2 bases and J by 15 bases, with 17 bases between them. The length of the CDR3 is 13 residues. The germline V gene encodes CDR1 LNHNV and CDR2 YYDKDF (reference sequence). The CDR3 is CATSRPTYRAPFF. The CDR3, as DNA: TGTGCCACCAGCAGACCTACTTACAGGGCCCCGTTCTTC.

The chain recombines TRBV30 with TRBJ1-2, with 8 nucleotides matching TRBD1. In germline, CDR1 is GTSNPN, CDR2 SVGIG (reference sequence). The CDR3 has 11 residues. J was trimmed by 10 bases and V by 2 bases; bases with no gene match: 3. Written as DNA, the CDR3 is TGTGCCTGGAGTACAGGGGGAGACTACACCTTC. Its translation is CAWSTGGDYTF.

The chain employs TRBV4-1 and TRBJ1-2, with D uncertain. Trimming left V 1 base short and J 1 base short, with 13 bases between. Germline CDR1 reads MGHRA; CDR2 reads YSYEKL. The CDR3 covers 16 residues. The CDR3 coding sequence is TGCGCCAGCAGCCAAGTCGCGCCAGGTGATAACTATGGCTACACCTTC. It codes for CASSQVAPGDNYGYTF.

CDR3 DNA sequence: TGTGCCAGCAGCCCAGTTTTCAGGGCAGGGGGGCGTTACAATGAGCAGTTCTTC. Translated: CASSPVFRAGGRYNEQFF. The chain carries TRBV7-6 and TRBJ2-1, with D maybe TRBD1 (7 bases). V was pared by 5 bases and J by 4 bases, with 24 bases between. CDR3 size: 18 residues. CDR1 SGHVS and CDR2 FNYEAQ come from the germline V gene.

The rearrangement links TRBV5-1 to TRBJ2-2, with TRBD2 identical over 10 bases. J lost 8 bases, V lost 4 bases, and 11 bases had no gene match. The V gene's germline CDR1 is SGHRS and CDR2 YFSETQ. This CDR3 region has 16 residues. The CDR3 DNA reads TGCGCCAGCAGCGTTGGGACTAGCGAGTCTAAGGGGGAGCTGTTTTTT. This encodes CASSVGTSESKGELFF.

The chain links TRBV4-1 to TRBJ1-4; 8 bases match TRBD1. The CDR3 runs to 14 residues. Trimming removed 5 bases from V and 8 bases from J; junction bases left unmatched: 7. Germline CDR1 and CDR2: MGHRA and YSYEKL. The CDR3, as DNA: TGCGCCAGCAGCACAGGGGGGTCACAGGAAAAACTGTTTTTT. This codes for CASSTGGSQEKLFF.

The chain has TRBV3-1 (or the pseudogene TRBV3-2) and TRBJ1-1; D is unclear. Germline loops: CDR1 LGHDT, CDR2 YNNKEL (reference sequence). The CDR3 runs to 15 residues. The V end lost 9 bases, the J end lost 1 base, and 18 bases lay between the germline ends. The CDR3 sequence: CASSDPSGRNTEAFF. CDR3 nucleotides: TGTGCCAGTTCCGACCCCTCGGGGAGGAACACTGAAGCTTTCTTT.

CDR3 sequence (DNA): TGCGCCAGCAGCTTGATTCGGACAGGGGGCTTCAGGGAGCAGTTCTTC. Protein: CASSLIRTGGFREQFF. The chain is built from TRBV5-1 and TRBJ2-1; 11 bases are a match to TRBD1. Trimming at V came to 1 base and at J to 10 bases, leaving 10 bases not matched to a gene. This CDR3 has 16 residues. CDR1 and CDR2 from the germline V gene are SGHRS and YFSETQ.

This clone came up a few times. V gene TRBV18 combines with J gene TRBJ2-3; maybe TRBD2 (6 bases). Trimming stripped 2 bases from V and 4 bases from J, with 10 bases between. From germline, CDR1 is KGHSH and CDR2 LQKENI. This CDR3 spans 14 amino acids. The CDR3 DNA follows: TGTGCCAGCTCACCAAACCCTAGCGCAGATACGCAGTATTTT. Amino acids: CASSPNPSADTQYF.

J is TRBJ1-2 and V is TRBV20-1, with D unclear. Trimming shortened V by 3 bases and J by 4 bases, and 12 bases separated the two germline ends. The germline V gene has CDR1 DFQATT and CDR2 SNEGSKA (reference sequence). This CDR3 comprises 13 residues. The CDR3 reads CSASVSGGYGYTF. The CDR3, as DNA: TGCAGTGCTAGTGTTAGTGGTGGCTATGGCTACACCTTC.

The chain couples TRBV27 to TRBJ1-1, with TRBD1 matching over 8 bases. The CDR3 covers 16 residues. The germline V gene encodes CDR1 MNHEY and CDR2 SMNVEV (reference sequence). Germline trimming cut 6 bases from V and 4 bases from J; bases unmatched to any gene: 13. CDR3 sequence reads: CASSYRQGRGGTEAFF. DNA for the CDR3: TGTGCCAGCAGCTACAGACAGGGGAGGGGAGGCACTGAAGCTTTCTTT.

The rearrangement joins TRBV2 to TRBJ1-2, with D perhaps TRBD1 (5 bases). This CDR3 comprises 13 residues. V lost 3 bases and J 7 bases, leaving 12 bases between the germline ends. CDR1 is SNHLY and CDR2 is FYNNEI in the germline V gene. This CDR3 is CASSDRVWGGYTF. The CDR3, as DNA: TGTGCCAGCAGTGACAGGGTGTGGGGTGGCTACACCTTC.

The rearrangement links TRBV28 to TRBJ2-7, with TRBD2 matching 7 bases. J lost 7 bases, V lost 5 bases, and 11 bases had no gene match. The CDR3 runs 14 residues. Germline V lookup: CDR1 MDHEN, CDR2 SYDVKM. CDR3 bases: TGTGCCAGCAGTCCCGCTAGCGGTCATCGGGAGCAGTACGTC. Residues: CASSPASGHREQYV.

The rearrangement links TRBV29-1 to TRBJ1-1, with TRBD1 as a possible D gene (5 bases). This CDR3 region has 13 residues. The germline V gene encodes CDR1 SQVTM and CDR2 ANQGSEA. V lost 3 bases to trimming and J lost 3 bases, with 11 bases between them. The CDR3 nucleotides are TGCAGCGTTGATCTCTGGGACTACACTGAAGCTTTCTTT. It translates to CSVDLWDYTEAFF.

This clone showed up just once. The rearrangement joins TRBV6-5 to TRBJ1-1; TRBD1 matches at 7 bases. The germline V gene encodes CDR1 MNHEY and CDR2 SVGAGI. The CDR3 covers 14 residues. V was clipped by 6 bases and J by 5 bases; unmatched bases: 9. The CDR3 bases are TGTGCCAGCAGGGGAAGTAGACAGGGTACTGAAGCTTTCTTT. It encodes CASRGSRQGTEAFF.

The V call is TRBV11-2, the J call TRBJ2-5; tentative D call: TRBD1 (6 bases). The CDR3 is 15 residues long. Trimming shortened V by 1 base and J by 7 bases, and 16 bases separated the two germline ends. CDR1 is SGHAT, CDR2 FQNNGV, per germline. The CDR3 sequence: CASSLGGQTKTTQYF. CDR3 in DNA: TGTGCCAGCAGCTTAGGCGGACAGACCAAGACGACCCAGTACTTC.

The chain joins TRBV6-4 to TRBJ1-2; 9 bases are shared with TRBD1. Germline-derived CDR1 and CDR2 are MRHNA and SNTAGT. Trimming at V came to 6 bases and at J to 8 bases, leaving 10 bases not matched to a gene. CDR3 size: 14 residues. CDR3 in DNA: TGTGCCAGCAGCTCCGGGACAGGGCTGGGCGGCTACACCTTC. As protein: CASSSGTGLGGYTF.